This T cell receptor (beta chain) was sequenced during a study of tumor-infiltrating lymphocytes in primary liver carcinoma. Whole-study results and caveats: A fraction of only about 7-25% of top clones appeared in all five tumor regions. Reduced overlap was seen in tumor-adjacent and tumor-blood pairs versus tumor region pairs.

The CDR3 has 15 amino acids. Germline values: CDR1 SGHKS, CDR2 YYEKEE (reference sequence). Extraction of RNA together with DNA used about 17-30 mg of unsorted bulk tissue. Sampling targeted five separate regions of each tumor, which included the tumor centre. Comment on this clonotype: Its target is unknown. The junction departs from the called germline gene at one end, perhaps through a read error.

The investigators made TCR beta cDNA from about 500 ng total RNA, using a constant-region primer. Slightly modified ARM-PCR, run as three nested multiplex PCR rounds, produced the TCR beta libraries. In the first two PCR rounds, TRBV1-TRBV30 forward primers were paired with a C-beta reverse primer, and each round lasted roughly 10 cycles. TCRdb analysed the multiplex PCR reads with MiXCR anew, one entry per CDR3 protein. The sample records around 70,000 distinct CDR3 sequences, roughly 69% being singletons. Sample: liver tumor tissue from sampling region 4. Stated subset: tumor region T4, right-lateral pole. The clonotype comes from a man between 40 and 49 years old with primary liver carcinoma and hepatitis B virus infection. The gene calls are TRBV5-5 and TRBJ2-7, with D possibly being TRBD2 (5 bases). The CDR3 reads CANSLEAVQCSEQYF. In DNA, the CDR3 is TGTGCCAACAGCTTGGAAGCGGTCCAGTGTAGCGAGCAGTACTTC.